Listed below are T cell receptor beta chains from one sample, sequenced in a study of CD8 T cell repertoires and HIV-1 epitope variants. No antigen has been assigned to these receptors. Clones were read by immunoSEQ multiplex PCR, and TCRdb kept only the in-frame ones, dropping some. Of several thousand clones detected, about 70% appear once; the ten largest clones hold around two fifths. Sequencing was performed on cultured CD8+ T cells derived from PBMCs. The receptors were gathered from a male donor with HIV. Both conserved end residues are part of each CDR3.

>TRBV7-3
CASSLSSVRSKEKLFF
>TRBV6-5
CASSQAGLNTEAFF
>TRBV27
CASSLSSGGLYNEQFF
>TRBV13
CASSHTGDSEAFF
>TRBV7-9
CASSYRDRGSDEQYF
>TRBV5-6
CASVPPRGQYTGELFF
>TRBV4-2
CASSSEEGNPGNTIYF
>TRBV4-1
CASSQLAGDGNEQFF
>TRBV28
CASNQGPGYTF
>TRBV5-6
CASSPGGSYISYEQYF
>TRBV14
CASSLASGQETQYF
>TRBV2
CASSEAPRDNYGYTF
>TRBV7-9
CASNLLASRPDTQYF
>TRBV19
CASSIGAGGASSYEQYF
>TRBV28
CATTGQKLFF
>TRBV7-8
CASSLVGGAMNTEAFF
>TRBV7-6
CASSPLNTEAFF
>TRBV5-4
CASSGGGTRGTDTQYF
>TRBV5-1
CASSLEASNEKLFF
>TRBV19
CASSVDGNQPQHF
>TRBV7-9
CASSHHRGYGYTF
>TRBV7-9
CASSSQTSERSYEQYF
>TRBV4-1
CASSQPRVAEAFF
>TRBV11-2
CASSSTGSETQYF
>TRBV27
CASKQGDYGANVLTF
>TRBV11-2
CASIRPGDTEAFF
>TRBV27
CASSSPHRGAVYEQYF
>TRBV6-1
CASSEPARNYNEQFF